These T cell receptor beta chains were read from a single sample in a study of T cell responses to AZD1222 COVID-19 vaccine. The repertoire was sequenced with immunoSEQ multiplex PCR; TCRdb's copy has only in-frame clones and lacks some. Of under 85,000 clones in the sample, over 75% were seen once. The input for sequencing was peripheral blood, taken on day 0 of MenACWY control vaccination. These receptors came from an adult in good health. Both conserved end residues are part of each CDR3. D genes are given only for firm matches.

length	V	D	J	CDR3	DNA
16	TRBV5-5	-	TRBJ2-1	CASSLARGIRNNEQFF	TGTGCCAGCAGCTTGGCGCGGGGAATTCGTAACAATGAGCAGTTCTTC
10	TRBV21-1	-	TRBJ2-7	CASVSYEQYF	TGTGCCAGCGTCTCCTACGAGCAGTACTTC
14	TRBV3-1/TRBV3-2	-	TRBJ2-2	CASSRAGGTGELFF	TGTGCCAGCAGCCGCGCCGGGGGCACCGGGGAGCTGTTTTTT
16	TRBV19	TRBD1	TRBJ1-5	CASSIRGLDSNQPQHF	TGTGCCAGTAGTATAAGGGGGCTAGATAGCAATCAGCCCCAGCATTTT
15	TRBV6-1	-	TRBJ1-2	CASSEALVGAYGYTF	TGTGCCAGCAGTGAAGCGCTTGTGGGGGCCTATGGCTACACCTTC
16	TRBV18	TRBD2	TRBJ2-3	CASSPQTGLAEDTQYF	TGTGCCAGCTCACCTCAAACGGGACTAGCGGAAGATACGCAGTATTTT
14	TRBV2	TRBD1	TRBJ2-7	CASSQDRVLDEQYF	TGTGCCAGCAGTCAGGACAGGGTCCTAGACGAGCAGTACTTC
14	TRBV28	TRBD1	TRBJ2-2	CASSSDRGPGELFF	TGTGCCAGCAGTTCAGACAGGGGTCCCGGGGAGCTGTTTTTT
15	TRBV11-3	TRBD1	TRBJ2-7	CASSHTGESAYEQYF	TGTGCCAGCAGCCATACAGGGGAATCGGCCTACGAGCAGTACTTC
14	TRBV18	-	TRBJ2-7	CASSAGLFGSPQYF	TGTGCCAGCTCAGCCGGGCTATTCGGCTCGCCGCAGTACTTC